The 5 T cell receptor beta chains reported below all come from one sample, sequenced in a study of blood T cell repertoires in COVID-19. Assay used: immunoSEQ multiplex PCR; TCRdb lists only in-frame clones, some missing. The sample has around 140,000 clones, less than 90% seen once. The source material was peripheral blood. These receptor sequences come from a man aged 30 to 39 with COVID-19, enrolled during active disease.

This clone has just a few counts. The chain has TRBV2 and TRBJ2-1, with TRBD1 identical over 11 bases. V dropped 5 bases and J dropped 7; count of bases not matched to a gene: 10. Germline loops: CDR1 SNHLY, CDR2 FYNNEI. The CDR3 extends over 16 amino acids. For the CDR3, the DNA is TGTGCCAGCAGTAGACCCCGGGACAGGGGGTCGAATGAGCAGTTCTTC. It encodes CASSRPRDRGSNEQFF. The full variable domain, rest sourced from reference TRBV2 and TRBJ2-1, is EPEVTQTPSHQVTQMGQEVILRCVPISNHLYFYWYRQILGQKVEFLVSFYNNEISEKSEIFDDQFSVERPDGSNFTLKIRSTKLEDSAMYFCASSRPRDRGSNEQFFGPGTRLTVL.

This chain connects TRBV5-1 to TRBJ2-7; 7 positions agree with TRBD2. Trimming at V came to 4 bases and at J to 0 bases, leaving 7 bases not matched to a gene. Germline V CDR1 and CDR2: SGHRS, YFSETQ. The CDR3 spans 15 residues. CDR3 nucleotides: TGCGCCAGCAGCCAAACTAGCGCCAGCTCCTACGAGCAGTACTTC. Translating it yields CASSQTSASSYEQYF.

The rearrangement joins TRBV6-5 to TRBJ2-1; 7 positions agree with TRBD1. The V segment lost 8 bases and the J segment 4 bases; nucleotides outside the gene matches: 5. The CDR3 covers 13 residues. Germline V CDR1 and CDR2: MNHEY, SVGAGI. The CDR3 is CASCNRGYNEQFF. In DNA form, the CDR3 reads TGTGCCAGCTGCAACAGGGGATACAATGAGCAGTTCTTC.

The rearrangement joins TRBV15 to TRBJ2-7, with 14 bases matching TRBD2. CDR3 length: 17 amino acids. The V gene's germline CDR1 is LNHNV and CDR2 YYDKDF (reference sequence). Germline trimming cut 0 bases from V and 3 bases from J; bases unmatched to any gene: 4. The CDR3 nucleotides read TGTGCCACCAGCAGAGACCGACTAGCGGGAGGGTTCTACGAGCAGTACTTC. Its protein product is CATSRDRLAGGFYEQYF.

This chain joins TRBV4-2 and TRBJ2-5; D is ambiguous. The CDR3 length is 14 residues. V was shortened by 0 bases and J by 3 bases, with 8 bases between the two germline ends. Germline V gene data show CDR1 as LGHNA and CDR2 as YNFKEQ. The CDR3 DNA sequence: TGTGCCAGCAGCCAAGATAACCAGGAAGAGACCCAGTACTTC. Translating it yields CASSQDNQEETQYF.